This T cell receptor beta chain comes out of a study of Ad26.COV2.S vaccination and SARS-CoV-2 variants. Study as a whole: The donor participated in the COV1001 trial, in its Ad26.COV2.S arm. Into the muscle, Ad26.COV2.S was dosed once or twice, 56 days apart. Study-level points and caveats: Non-spike TCR breadth showed similarity between vaccine and placebo recipients. An underestimation of total T cell responses may have resulted from the TCR breadth and depth analyses.

Measured with immunoSEQ multiplex PCR; TCRdb has only the in-frame clones, and not every one. The repertoire holds about 350,000 clones, with roughly 90% as singletons. Trimming pared 7 bases from V and 0 bases from J, leaving 16 bases between. This CDR3 is 16 amino acids long. CDR1 and CDR2 (germline): SNHLY, FYNNEI. Documented treatment: about 20 received Ad26.COV2.S at low or high dose, single or two shots; about 5 received placebo; per-sample allocation not given. It was on day 63 after the first vaccine or placebo injection that samples were taken. Concerning this clone: The antigen remains unidentified.

The rearrangement links TRBV2 to TRBJ2-4; a weak D match, TRBD2 (5 bases). The receptor's source is a person aged 18-60 years who received the Ad26.COV2.S COVID-19 vaccine or a placebo. Sequencing was performed on peripheral blood, taken in a trial of Ad26.COV2.S vaccine versus placebo. CDR3 sequence reads: CASTGLVGGAKNIQYF. The CDR3 nucleotides are TGTGCCAGCACCGGCCTTGTTGGAGGAGCCAAAAACATTCAGTACTTC.